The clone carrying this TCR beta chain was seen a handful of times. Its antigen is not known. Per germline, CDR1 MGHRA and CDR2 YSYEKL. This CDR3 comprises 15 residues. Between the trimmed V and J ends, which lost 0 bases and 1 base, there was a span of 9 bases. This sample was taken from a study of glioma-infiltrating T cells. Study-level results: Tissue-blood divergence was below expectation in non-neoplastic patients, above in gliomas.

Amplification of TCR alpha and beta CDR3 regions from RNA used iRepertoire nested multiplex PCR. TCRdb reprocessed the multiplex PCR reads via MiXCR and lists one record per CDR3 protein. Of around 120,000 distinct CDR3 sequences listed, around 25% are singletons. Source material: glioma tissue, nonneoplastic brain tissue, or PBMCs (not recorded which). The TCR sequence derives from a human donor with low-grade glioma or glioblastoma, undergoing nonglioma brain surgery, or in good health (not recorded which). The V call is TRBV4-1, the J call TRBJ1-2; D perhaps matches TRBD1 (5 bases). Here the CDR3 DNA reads TGCGCCAGCAGCCAAGATAGTCAGGGTAACTATGGCTACACCTTC. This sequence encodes CASSQDSQGNYGYTF.